The following is a T cell receptor (beta chain) sequence with its context. Its antigen is unknown. No much larger clone exists at a distance of one base, and base qualities are not known. Library preparation used PCR. The listed sequencing device is Illumina HiSeq 2500. Molecular barcoding was employed in the preparation of TCR libraries, with unique molecular identifiers being used to normalize TCRbeta repertoire quantification. TCRdb ran its own pipeline on the public reads, namely fastp trimming at Q25 and MiXCR clone calling, and kept in-frame beta chains. Under each unique CDR3 protein, matching rows form one entry showing the most common genes and DNA. This sample lists 200,000 to 250,000 distinct CDR3 sequences; around 9.5% were detected once. The biggest ten clones account for approximately 6.6% of the sample. This entry is derived from a study of T-cell reconstitution after alpha-beta-depleted transplantation in children (dated by TCRdb to the mid-2010s). Regarding the research as a whole: Using TCR repertoire profiling, the study followed T-cell immune reconstitution in a quantitative way in children after TCRalphabeta/CD19-depleted allogeneic hematopoietic cell transplantation.

The CDR3 covers 13 residues, taking in both the cysteine and the phenylalanine. Only CDR3 DNA remains: 39 bases, in frame from the first base. CDR1 and CDR2 were assigned from the germline V gene (reference sequence) as WNHNN and SYGVQD. V lost 5 bases and J lost 4 bases; the stretch between them is 11 bases long. Recombination linked TRBV10-1 to TRBJ1-1; TRBD1 could be the D gene, as 6 bases match. This TCR was recovered from a human donor who donated a stem cell graft to a child with acute lymphoblastic leukemia. Sequencing used PBMCs from the stem cell graft donor, obtained from the stem cell graft. The encoded CDR3 is CASSRNRVTEAFF. The DNA sequence reads TGCGCCAGCAGTAGAAACAGGGTCACTGAAGCTTTCTTT.